This T cell receptor beta chain originates from a study of OX40 agonist ivuxolimab in advanced cancers. Turning to the overall study: Ivuxolimab, which targeted the costimulatory receptor OX40 (CD134), was an agonistic, fully human IgG2 monoclonal antibody. Three dose-escalation patients achieved partial responses, one with hepatocellular carcinoma and two with cutaneous melanoma. Prior anti-PD-1, anti-PD-L1 or anti-CTLA-4 therapy was permitted, and checkpoint inhibitors had been received by 30% to 40% of dose-escalation patients. The paper describes the monotherapy dose-escalation part (N ≈ 50 patients) of the phase I trial of ivuxolimab. Peripheral TCRbeta sequencing was intended to test whether TCR sequence diversity was altered and clonal T-cell expansion was caused by ivuxolimab. In the dose-escalation cohort, approximately 83% of patients were male, and the mean age was 60 years with a range of roughly 20 to 79. Intravenous ivuxolimab was administered to patients every 2 weeks at six dose levels: 0.01, 0.1, 0.3, 1.5, 3 and 10 mg/kg. Of the approximately 53 patients in dose escalation, 19 had hepatocellular carcinoma, approximately 15 had melanoma, 9 had renal cell carcinoma and 9 had head and neck cancer.

Points the paper makes about the study in general: On average, CD8+ T cells showed more expanded clones than CD4+ T cells after ivuxolimab. Antigen specificity was not determined for the clonally expanded peripheral T cells. Low levels of normalized T-cell clonal expansion were also seen in some patients who did not respond. At doses of 0.1 to 3.0 mg/kg, clonal expansion of both CD4+ and CD8+ blood T cells was observed from baseline to week 6. Partial responders in the 0.1-3.0 mg/kg groups had among the lowest normalized peripheral clonal expansion, especially among CD8+ T cells.

The CDR3, from cysteine to phenylalanine, totals 14 residues. Solely the CDR3 DNA is kept, with 42 bases framed from the first base. V is cut by 2 bases and J by 3 bases, and the space between the germline ends is 7 bases. CDR1 SGHVS and CDR2 FNYEAQ are derived from the germline V gene. Comments on this clone: The clone's antigen remains unknown. Within one base of it there is no much larger clone, and no base qualities were kept.

The trial excluded patients who had a history of autoimmune disease or were on systemic immunosuppression. Peripheral blood for TCR sequencing was drawn from every dose cohort at baseline, at cycle 4 day 1 and at cycle 7 day 1. Samples were obtained from an open-label, multicenter, first-in-human phase I dose-escalation trial of ivuxolimab. Adults with locally advanced or metastatic head and neck squamous cell, hepatocellular, melanoma or renal cell carcinoma were enrolled in the trial. Before TCR sequencing, CD4+ T cells and CD8+ T cells from peripheral blood were sorted into separate populations. To sequence the TCRbeta CDR3 region, genomic DNA was isolated from the sorted cells. TCRbeta CDR3 regions were sequenced using the immunoSEQ Assay. TCRdb took over this immuneACCESS table, retaining in-frame rearrangements with V and J assigned. Such tables are incomplete; in checked studies, under half of the missing clones stem from an unresolved V gene, and the remainder is unexplained. For this sample the table gives fewer than 85,000 clones, of which approximately 87% were detected only once. The ten largest clones take up over 6% of the sample.

The V and J segments used are TRBV7-6 and TRBJ2-2; TRBD2 is perhaps the D gene, given 5 matching bases. Here the sequenced sample was CD4+ or CD8+ T cells sorted from blood, taken in a trial of the OX40 agonist ivuxolimab. This sequence originates from an adult with an advanced solid tumor such as melanoma, head and neck, liver or kidney cancer. In nucleotide form, the sequence is TGTGCCAGCAGCTTACGAGGGTACACCGGGGAGCTGTTTTTT. Its translation reads: CASSLRGYTGELFF.